This TCR beta chain was recorded in a study of PD-1 blockade in classical Hodgkin lymphoma. Study-level information: Patients were infused with nivolumab 3 mg/kg every 2 weeks.

Assay used: immunoSEQ multiplex PCR; TCRdb lists only in-frame clones, some missing. This table has roughly 90,000 clones, about four fifths appearing once. The study, taken as a whole, reports: At baseline, newly diagnosed patients reportedly showed less TCR diversity than healthy donors.

Germline CDR1 and CDR2: SGHTA and FQGNSA. This CDR3 has 14 residues. Trimming took 4 bases from V and 0 from J, leaving 10 bases between them. Comments on this clone: The antigen is not known.

All the patients suffered relapse after autologous stem cell transplantation, and brentuximab vedotin exposure differed. The sequences come from peripheral blood mononuclear cells (PBMCs), collected before the second cycle of nivolumab. This TCR was sampled from a human donor with classical Hodgkin lymphoma. The rearrangement links TRBV7-2 to TRBJ2-7, with D perhaps TRBD1 (6 bases). The CDR3 DNA is TGTGCCAGCAGCTCAGGACAGTTCTCCTACGAGCAGTACTTC. Translated, it gives CASSSGQFSYEQYF.